This passage covers 17 T cell receptor beta chains from one sample sequenced in a study of blood T cell repertoires in COVID-19. Clones were read by immunoSEQ multiplex PCR, and TCRdb kept only the in-frame ones, dropping some. The sample includes fewer than 150,000 clones, roughly 86% seen only once; the top ten take 3.5% to 4.5%. Sequenced: peripheral blood. The source of these receptors is a woman in her sixties or seventies with acute or convalescent COVID-19.

The V call is TRBV3-1 (or the pseudogene TRBV3-2), the J call TRBJ1-3; possible D gene TRBD1, 6 bases. The V end was cut by 2 bases, the J end by 4 bases, with 21 bases between. Per germline, CDR1 LGHDT and CDR2 YNNKEL (reference sequence). The CDR3 extends over 18 amino acids. The CDR3 reads CASSQKRQDIFRGNTIYF. The DNA for the CDR3 is TGTGCCAGCAGCCAAAAGAGACAGGACATATTCCGAGGAAACACCATATATTTT.

V gene TRBV29-1 combines with J gene TRBJ2-1; 8 bases align to TRBD2. The CDR3 spans 16 residues. Germline trimming cut 5 bases from V and 7 bases from J; bases unmatched to any gene: 16. Germline V gives CDR1 SQVTM, CDR2 ANQGSEA. CDR3 nucleotides: TGCAGCGTTTCGGGACACAGCGCGGGAGGAAGGAATGAGCAGTTCTTC. Protein: CSVSGHSAGGRNEQFF.

The CDR3 DNA reads TGTGCCAGCAGCCAAGAGACAAGCTATGGCTACACCTTC. Amino acid sequence: CASSQETSYGYTF. The chain links TRBV3-1 (or the pseudogene TRBV3-2) to TRBJ1-2; D call uncertain. Trimming shortened V by 0 bases and J by 4 bases, and 6 bases separated the two germline ends. The CDR3 sequence is 13 residues long. Germline V CDR1 and CDR2: LGHDT, YNNKEL (reference sequence).

The chain recombines TRBV6-5 with TRBJ2-3; 7 bases match TRBD2. Germline CDR1 reads MNHEY; CDR2 reads SVGAGI. V trimming: 0 bases; J trimming: 4 bases; junction bases outside the gene matches: 7. CDR3 length equals 16 residues. The CDR3 DNA reads TGTGCCAGCAGTTACTCGGCGCTAGCGGCCCCAGATACGCAGTATTTT. It yields the protein CASSYSALAAPDTQYF.

This chain links TRBV7-8 with TRBJ2-2; 10 bases align to TRBD2. After removal of 5 bases from V and 5 bases from J, the junction contained 2 bases not matched to a gene. CDR1 is SGHVS, CDR2 FQNEAQ, per germline. The CDR3 totals 14 residues. CDR3 coding DNA: TGTGCCAGCAGCAGCGGGAGGGCTACCGGGGAGCTGTTTTTT. Amino acids: CASSSGRATGELFF.

The V and J genes are TRBV10-3 and TRBJ2-7; a possible D gene is TRBD1 (5 bases). V was cut by 2 bases and J by 3 bases, with 8 bases left in between. Germline V lookup: CDR1 ENHRY, CDR2 SYGVKD. The CDR3 extends over 13 amino acids. CDR3 sequence (DNA): TGTGCCATCAGTGAGAACCAGGGCTACGAGCAGTACTTC. Amino acids: CAISENQGYEQYF.

The V and J genes are TRBV2 and TRBJ2-3; D gene ambiguous. This CDR3 region has 15 residues. The germline V gene has CDR1 SNHLY and CDR2 FYNNEI. Trimming shortened V by 7 bases and J by 0 bases, and 14 bases separated the two germline ends. CDR3 in amino acids: CASNPVILSTDTQYF. The CDR3 coding sequence is TGTGCCAGCAACCCGGTCATCCTAAGCACAGATACGCAGTATTTT.

This sequence joins TRBV19 and TRBJ1-6; D possibly corresponds to TRBD1 (6 bases). Germline assignment: CDR1 LNHDA and CDR2 SQIVND (reference sequence). The CDR3 runs to 18 residues. V was shortened by 5 bases and J by 8 bases, with 25 bases between the two germline ends. The CDR3 coding sequence is TGTGCCAGTAGTCCCCCGGGCCTCGGGGGGCGCCTGGATTCACCCCTCCACTTT. Its translation is CASSPPGLGGRLDSPLHF. The full variable domain, its missing parts supplied by reference TRBV19 and TRBJ1-6, is DGGITQSPKYLFRKEGQNVTLSCEQNLNHDAMYWYRQDPGQGLRLIYYSQIVNDFQKGDIAEGYSVSREKKESFPLTVTSAQKNPTAFYLCASSPPGLGGRLDSPLHFGNGTRLTVT.

This CDR3 is CASSQQGFTEAFF. CDR3 sequence (DNA): TGCGCCAGCAGCCAACAGGGTTTCACTGAAGCTTTCTTT. The chain is built from TRBV4-1 and TRBJ1-1, with a weak D call TRBD1 (5 bases). Germline-derived CDR1 and CDR2 are MGHRA and YSYEKL. CDR3 length equals 13 residues. V was pared by 2 bases and J by 4 bases, with 8 bases between.

This clone was picked up a small number of times. The chain recombines TRBV19 with TRBJ1-1, with D perhaps TRBD1 (5 bases). The germline V gene encodes CDR1 LNHDA and CDR2 SQIVND (reference sequence). V was trimmed by 4 bases and J by 9 bases, leaving 15 bases between them. CDR3 length: 13 amino acids. Written as DNA, the CDR3 is TGTGCCAGTAGTAATTGGGGACTCACGAAAGCTTTCTTT. Translating it yields CASSNWGLTKAFF.

The J gene is TRBJ1-5, the V gene TRBV6-1; D is uncertain. The CDR3 extends over 15 amino acids. CDR1 MNHNS and CDR2 SASEGT come from the germline V gene. Trimming removed 3 bases from V and 2 bases from J, with 11 bases in between. Here the CDR3 reads CASSDGLLGNQPQHF. In DNA form, the CDR3 reads TGTGCCAGCAGTGATGGGCTGTTGGGCAATCAGCCCCAGCATTTT.

The gene calls are TRBV2 and TRBJ2-5, with TRBD2 as a possible D gene (5 bases). The V end lost 7 bases, the J end lost 5 bases, and 8 bases lay between the germline ends. Germline V CDR1 and CDR2: SNHLY, FYNNEI. CDR3 size: 11 residues. CDR3 DNA: TGTGCCAGCACCAGAGGGGAGACCCAGTACTTC. This codes for CASTRGETQYF.

There are a few counts of this clone. The chain carries TRBV2 and TRBJ1-1; D not resolved. Per the germline V gene, CDR1 is SNHLY and CDR2 is FYNNEI. V lost 3 bases, J lost 1 base, and 12 bases lay in between. The CDR3 is 15 amino acids. CDR3 loop: CASSEARGPNTEAFF. The CDR3 DNA sequence: TGTGCCAGCAGTGAGGCGAGAGGGCCGAACACTGAAGCTTTCTTT.

The genes are TRBV27 and TRBJ2-3; TRBD2 agrees at 9 bases. The junction had 1 base not matched to a gene; V was cut back by 2 bases and J by 1 base. The length of the CDR3 is 15 residues. The germline V gene has CDR1 MNHEY and CDR2 SMNVEV (reference sequence). The CDR3 spells CASSLASGGTDTQYF. The CDR3 DNA is TGTGCCAGCAGTTTAGCTAGCGGGGGCACAGATACGCAGTATTTT.

The V gene is TRBV19, the J gene TRBJ1-1; weak D call: TRBD1 (5 bases). CDR1 and CDR2 (germline): LNHDA, SQIVND (reference sequence). The CDR3 consists of 18 residues. With 4 bases removed from V and 0 bases from J, the gap between germline ends came to 21 bases. CDR3 residues: CASSTNGPRVVMNTEAFF. Written as DNA, the CDR3 is TGTGCCAGTAGTACAAATGGGCCCAGGGTGGTCATGAACACTGAAGCTTTCTTT.

The chain uses TRBV6-2 or TRBV6-3 and TRBJ2-7, with 10 bases that match TRBD2. Germline V gives CDR1 MNHEY, CDR2 SVGEGT. V trimming: 6 bases; J trimming: 3 bases; junction bases outside the gene matches: 8. The CDR3 spans 15 residues. CDR3 amino acids: CASSPRLAGYYEQYV. The DNA of the CDR3 is TGTGCCAGCAGCCCCAGACTAGCGGGTTACTACGAGCAGTACGTC.

The chain combines TRBV6-2 or TRBV6-3 with TRBJ2-2, with D maybe TRBD2 (6 bases). Trimming took 0 bases from V and 4 from J, leaving 12 bases between them. CDR1 and CDR2 from the germline V gene are MNHEY and SVGEGT. The CDR3 is 16 amino acids. This chain's CDR3 is CASSYSAGSGTGELFF. The CDR3 nucleotides read TGTGCCAGCAGTTACTCGGCCGGGAGTGGCACCGGGGAGCTGTTTTTT.